Listed here are 28 T cell receptor beta chains from one sample, sequenced in a study of monozygotic twins with inflammatory bowel disease. Reprocessing the 5' RACE reads, TCRdb reports a single entry for every CDR3 protein and omits DNA. This sample lists some 440,000 distinct CDR3 sequences; its ten largest clones have approximately 2.4%. The specimen was blood. These receptors were collected from a human donor with ulcerative colitis or Crohn's disease, or a healthy co-twin of an affected twin (not recorded which).

The chain joins TRBV11-2 to TRBJ2-3; TCRdb returns TRBD2, unconfirmable since there is no DNA. The CDR3 is made up of 16 amino acids. Germline CDR1 SGHAT, CDR2 FQNNGV. The chain's CDR3 is CASRRLAGSFADTQYF. Full variable domain (outside the CDR3, taken from reference TRBV11-2 and TRBJ2-3): EAGVAQSPRYKIIEKRQSVAFWCNPISGHATLYWYQQILGQGPKLLIQFQNNGVVDDSQLPKDRFSAERLKGVDSTLKIQPAKLEDSAVYLCASRRLAGSFADTQYFGPGTRLTVL.

V and J are TRBV5-1 and TRBJ2-3; TCRdb calls TRBD2, which cannot be checked without DNA. Germline V lookup: CDR1 SGHRS, CDR2 YFSETQ. The CDR3 spans 16 residues. CDR3 sequence: CASSNRLAGWADTQYF.

This chain uses TRBV19 with TRBJ1-4; without DNA, the TCRdb call of TRBD1 cannot be checked. CDR1 is LNHDA and CDR2 is SQIVND in the germline V gene (reference sequence). This CDR3 has 18 residues. This CDR3 is CASSIDLNGTQKDEKLFF.

The chain has TRBV29-1 and TRBJ1-4; lacking DNA, the TRBD1 call made by TCRdb goes unchecked. The CDR3 totals 12 residues. The germline CDR1 and CDR2 sequences are SQVTM and ANQGSEA. The CDR3 is CSVGQGSEKLFF.

The chain uses TRBV6-1 and TRBJ2-1; TCRdb's D call, TRBD2, is unchecked because there is no DNA. CDR1 is MNHNS and CDR2 is SASEGT in the germline V gene. CDR3 length: 15 amino acids. CDR3 protein: CASRAGLAGGNEQFF.

The chain links TRBV7-9 to TRBJ2-1. The CDR3 is made up of 13 amino acids. Germline V gene sequence: CDR1 SEHNR, CDR2 FQNEAQ (reference sequence). CDR3 amino acids: CASREFTSNEQFF.

The chain uses TRBV29-1 and TRBJ2-7. CDR1 is SQVTM and CDR2 is ANQGSEA in the germline V gene. This CDR3 contains 13 residues. CDR3 sequence reads: CSVHLPGSYEQYF.

The chain combines TRBV10-3 with TRBJ2-1; the D call from TCRdb, TRBD2, cannot be confirmed without DNA. The CDR3 is 18 amino acids. Per germline, CDR1 ENHRY and CDR2 SYGVKD. CDR3 loop: CAISPGLAGGPVNNEQFF.

V and J are TRBV29-1 and TRBJ1-1; TCRdb returns TRBD1, unconfirmable since there is no DNA. This CDR3 is 16 amino acids long. Germline CDR1 reads SQVTM; CDR2 reads ANQGSEA. CDR3 sequence reads: CSVEGGQGALNTEAFF.

This rearrangement joins TRBV5-4 to TRBJ1-2. This CDR3 comprises 15 residues. CDR1 and CDR2 from the germline V gene are SGHNT and YYREEE (reference sequence). The CDR3: CASSLDRSFAYGYTF.

The rearrangement links TRBV3-1 to TRBJ2-1. The CDR3 loop spans 14 amino acids. CDR1 LGHDT and CDR2 YNNKEL come from the germline V gene (reference sequence). The CDR3 loop reads CASSRVYSYNEQFF.

The rearrangement uses TRBV12-3 or TRBV12-4 and TRBJ2-1; lacking DNA, the TRBD1 call made by TCRdb goes unchecked. The CDR3 extends over 15 amino acids. The CDR3: CASSLGGGAFNEQFF.

The chain employs TRBV5-4 and TRBJ2-2; the D call of TRBD1 rests on TCRdb alone, since no DNA is present to check it. The length of the CDR3 is 15 residues. Germline loops: CDR1 SGHNT, CDR2 YYREEE (reference sequence). The CDR3 region is CASSVRQGAGGELFF. The full variable domain, its missing parts supplied by reference TRBV5-4 and TRBJ2-2, is ETGVTQSPTHLIKTRGQQVTLRCSSQSGHNTVSWYQQALGQGPQFIFQYYREEENGRGNFPPRFSGLQFPNYSSELNVNALELDDSALYLCASSVRQGAGGELFFGEGSRLTVL.

The V and J genes are TRBV18 and TRBJ2-7; the D call from TCRdb, TRBD1, cannot be confirmed without DNA. Germline-derived CDR1 and CDR2 are KGHSH and LQKENI. The CDR3 has 14 residues. This CDR3 is CASSPVGTKRDQYF.

The chain combines TRBV5-1 with TRBJ2-7. This CDR3 contains 13 residues. Germline CDR1 is SGHRS and CDR2 is YFSETQ. CDR3: CASSLSKDYEQYF.

The chain links TRBV7-9 to TRBJ2-3. CDR3 length equals 13 residues. CDR1 and CDR2 (germline): SEHNR, FQNEAQ (reference sequence). CDR3 in amino acids: CASSYTGPDTQYF.

V is TRBV3-1 and J is TRBJ2-7; the D call from TCRdb, TRBD2, cannot be confirmed without DNA. The V gene's germline CDR1 is LGHDT and CDR2 YNNKEL (reference sequence). This CDR3 is 15 amino acids long. CDR3 amino acids: CASSQESGRVDEQYF.

The chain is built from TRBV18 and TRBJ1-6; TCRdb names TRBD1, which stays unverified in the absence of DNA. The germline V gene encodes CDR1 KGHSH and CDR2 LQKENI. The CDR3 runs to 14 residues. CDR3 protein: CASSPDRVHSPLHF.

V usage is TRBV7-8 and J usage is TRBJ1-1. Germline V gene lookup returns CDR1 SGHVS and CDR2 FQNEAQ. CDR3 size: 13 residues. CDR3 region: CASSLRWPAEAFF.

V is TRBV11-2 and J is TRBJ2-7; the TCRdb D gene call, TRBD2, has no DNA to confirm it. The CDR3 loop spans 15 amino acids. Germline V gives CDR1 SGHAT, CDR2 FQNNGV. The CDR3 reads CASSLGGSLGYEQYF.

The chain links TRBV4-2 to TRBJ1-4; TCRdb gives TRBD1 as the D gene, but with no DNA this cannot be confirmed. The CDR3 is 14 residues long. Germline CDR1 reads LGHNA; CDR2 reads YNFKEQ. Here the CDR3 reads CASSPDRRGEKLFF.

The V and J genes are TRBV11-2 and TRBJ2-3; the TCRdb call, TRBD2, lacks DNA for checking. The CDR3 consists of 16 residues. CDR1 is SGHAT and CDR2 is FQNNGV in the germline V gene. The CDR3 loop reads CASSFGLAGMTDTQYF.

The rearrangement joins TRBV20-1 to TRBJ1-1; TCRdb's D call of TRBD1 is untestable without DNA. This CDR3 has 16 amino acids. CDR1 is DFQATT, CDR2 SNEGSKA, per germline (reference sequence). The CDR3 protein is CSAPLDRGGGITEAFF.

The J gene is TRBJ2-3, the V gene TRBV5-1; TCRdb names TRBD1, which stays unverified in the absence of DNA. Germline loops: CDR1 SGHRS, CDR2 YFSETQ. There are 14 residues in the CDR3. The CDR3 protein is CASSTPGPLTAQYF.

V and J are TRBV20-1 and TRBJ2-5. CDR3 length: 13 amino acids. Germline V gives CDR1 DFQATT, CDR2 SNEGSKA (reference sequence). CDR3 amino acids: CSARGQNQETQYF.

The chain has TRBV3-1 and TRBJ2-2. CDR1 and CDR2 from the germline V gene are LGHDT and YNNKEL (reference sequence). CDR3 length: 13 amino acids. This chain's CDR3 is CASSYKATGELFF.

The V call is TRBV20-1, the J call TRBJ2-7; absent DNA, TCRdb's TRBD2 call cannot be checked. Germline V lookup: CDR1 DFQATT, CDR2 SNEGSKA (reference sequence). The CDR3 runs 12 residues. The chain's CDR3 is CSAPEEGYEQYF.

The chain couples TRBV20-1 to TRBJ2-1; absent DNA, TCRdb's TRBD2 call cannot be checked. Germline V gene sequence: CDR1 DFQATT, CDR2 SNEGSKA (reference sequence). There are 16 residues in the CDR3. This CDR3 reads CSAPQEGSGRGDEQFF.